This TCR beta chain emerged from a study of blood T cell repertoires in COVID-19. Trimming took 2 bases from V and 4 from J, leaving 9 bases between them. The CDR3 consists of 14 residues. Germline V gene sequence: CDR1 LGHNT, CDR2 FRNRAP. Generated by immunoSEQ multiplex PCR, the TCRdb table keeps only in-frame clones and is missing some. The sample has 210,000 or so clones, around 80% seen once. Participants were aged about 18 to 95 years, lived in 25 or so US areas, and enrolled virtually. Sequenced sample: PBMCs or T cells enriched from blood (not recorded which). J is TRBJ2-1 and V is TRBV12-5, with D perhaps matching TRBD2 (6 bases). This TCR derives from a man aged 60 to 69 who had recovered from COVID-19. CDR3: CASGLPTSYNEQFF. The CDR3, as DNA: TGTGCTAGTGGTTTGCCGACTAGTTACAATGAGCAGTTCTTC.